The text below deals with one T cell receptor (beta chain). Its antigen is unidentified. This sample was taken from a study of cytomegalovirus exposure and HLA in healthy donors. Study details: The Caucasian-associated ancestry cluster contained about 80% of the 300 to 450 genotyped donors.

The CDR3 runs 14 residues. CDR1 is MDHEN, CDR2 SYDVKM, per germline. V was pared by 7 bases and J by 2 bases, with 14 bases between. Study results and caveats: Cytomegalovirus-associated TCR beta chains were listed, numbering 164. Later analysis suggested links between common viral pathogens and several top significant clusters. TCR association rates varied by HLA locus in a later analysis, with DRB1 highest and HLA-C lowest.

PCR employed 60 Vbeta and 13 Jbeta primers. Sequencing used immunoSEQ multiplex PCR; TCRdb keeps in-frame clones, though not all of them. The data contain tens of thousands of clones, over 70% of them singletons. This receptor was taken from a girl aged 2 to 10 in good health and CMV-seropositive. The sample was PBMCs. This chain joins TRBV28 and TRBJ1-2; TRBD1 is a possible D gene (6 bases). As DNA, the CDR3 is TGTGCCAGCACCTCATATACAGGGAACTATGGCTACACCTTC. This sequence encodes CASTSYTGNYGYTF.